The clone carrying this TCR beta chain was seen many times. What it binds is unknown. The sample belongs to a study of beta chain features in type 1 diabetes. Study outcomes and limitations: A possible short-template PCR bias applies equally to patients and controls. Among all four CD4+ subsets, Type 1 diabetes patients had TCRB CDR3s that were moderately but significantly shorter.

As every portion of the isolated RNA was reverse transcribed, the sequencing read expressed TCRB transcripts. The repertoire was sequenced with immunoSEQ multiplex PCR; TCRdb's copy has only in-frame clones and lacks some. The profile shows 95,000 to 150,000 clones, around 15% of them singletons. The specimen was central memory CD4+ T cells from blood. This clonotype originated in a young man with type 1 diabetes.

CDR3 loop: CASSLVAGGAAYEQYF. CDR3 DNA: TGTGCCAGCAGCTTAGTAGCGGGCGGGGCGGCCTACGAGCAGTACTTC. The chain carries TRBV7-2 and TRBJ2-7, with 7 bases matching TRBD2. V lost 1 base and J lost 2; bases outside the gene matches: 8. This CDR3 is 16 amino acids long. The germline V gene has CDR1 SGHTA and CDR2 FQGNSA.